This entry features one TCR beta chain sequence. The data derive from a study of spatial heterogeneity in lung cancer. TCRdb reprocessed the 5' RACE reads via MiXCR and lists one record per CDR3 protein. The sample yields about 92,000 distinct CDR3 sequences, about 12% seen once. This sample's time point: sample taken at primary tumor resection. Without sorting, whole RNA was sequenced from tumor, nontumor lung or frozen PBMC. Untreated early-stage non-small cell lung cancer patients, around 70 in total, were the donors. Germline V lookup: CDR1 MNHEY, CDR2 SVGEGT. This CDR3 has 15 residues. V gave up 6 bases and J gave up 0 bases; unmatched junction bases: 5.

J is TRBJ2-3 and V is TRBV6-2 or TRBV6-3, with 8 positions matching TRBD2. The specimen was PBMCs, collected at surgery. The receptor's source is a male donor with early-stage non-small cell lung cancer. CDR3 sequence (DNA): TGTGCCAGCAGACTTACTAGCGGAAGCACAGATACGCAGTATTTT. Translating it yields CASRLTSGSTDTQYF.